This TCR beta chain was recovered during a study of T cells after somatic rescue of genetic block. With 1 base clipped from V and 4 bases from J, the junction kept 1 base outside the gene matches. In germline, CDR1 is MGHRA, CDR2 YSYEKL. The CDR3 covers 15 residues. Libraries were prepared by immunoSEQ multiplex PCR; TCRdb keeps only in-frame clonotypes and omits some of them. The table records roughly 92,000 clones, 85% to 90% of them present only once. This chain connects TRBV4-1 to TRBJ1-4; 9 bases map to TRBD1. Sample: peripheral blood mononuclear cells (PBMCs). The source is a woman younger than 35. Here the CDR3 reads CASSQGDRDNEKLFF. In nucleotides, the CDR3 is TGCGCCAGCAGCCAAGGGGACAGGGATAATGAAAAACTGTTTTTT.